Below, 16 T cell receptor beta chains from the same sample are listed, as sequenced in a study of blood T cell repertoires in COVID-19. Assay: immunoSEQ multiplex PCR; the TCRdb copy retains only in-frame clones and omits some. The sample has 200,000 to 250,000 clones, about three quarters seen once. The sequenced sample consisted of peripheral blood. Source of these receptors: a woman in her 70s with acute or convalescent COVID-19.

The chain employs TRBV2 and TRBJ2-1; 9 positions agree with TRBD2. CDR3 length: 14 residues. The V gene's germline CDR1 is SNHLY and CDR2 FYNNEI. Trimming took 6 bases from V and 9 from J; bases not matched to a gene: 9. The CDR3 loop is CASRISGSWGEQFF. CDR3 nucleotides: TGTGCCAGCAGGATTAGCGGGAGCTGGGGTGAGCAGTTCTTC.

The CDR3 reads CASKSSGNTGELFF. The CDR3 region has the DNA TGTGCCAGCAAGTCTAGCGGGAACACCGGGGAGCTGTTTTTT. The rearrangement joins TRBV2 to TRBJ2-2; 7 bases fit TRBD2. The CDR3 totals 14 residues. V shed 7 bases, J shed 1 base, and the junction held 3 bases outside the gene matches. The germline gives CDR1 SNHLY, CDR2 FYNNEI.

Worth noting for this clone: Other DNA sequences of this sample code for an identical CDR3. The gene calls are TRBV5-1 and TRBJ2-3; tentatively, D is TRBD1 (6 bases). V lost 3 bases to trimming and J lost 2 bases, with 13 bases between them. This CDR3 has 15 residues. The germline CDR1 and CDR2 sequences are SGHRS and YFSETQ. CDR3 in amino acids: CASSSQGSYTDTQYF. CDR3 sequence (DNA): TGCGCCAGCAGCTCACAGGGAAGTTACACAGATACGCAGTATTTT.

The V and J genes are TRBV11-1 and TRBJ2-5; 8 bases are shared with TRBD2. Trimming cost V 1 base and J 2 bases; bases outside gene matches: 6. In germline, CDR1 is SGHAT, CDR2 FQDESV (reference sequence). The CDR3 loop spans 16 amino acids. The CDR3 spells CASSLVTSGYQETQYF. DNA of the CDR3: TGTGCCAGCAGCTTAGTTACTAGCGGATATCAAGAGACCCAGTACTTC.

This clone occurred a few times. This chain links TRBV28 with TRBJ2-7; no clear D. The CDR3 runs to 11 residues. Germline V lookup: CDR1 MDHEN, CDR2 SYDVKM. In DNA, the CDR3 is TGTGCGACTCGCAGATCCTACGAGCAGTACTTC. Encoded protein: CATRRSYEQYF.

This clone turned up a few times. V gene TRBV5-4 combines with J gene TRBJ2-3; TRBD2 matches at 14 bases. Looked up from germline, CDR1 is SGHNT and CDR2 is YYREEE (reference sequence). CDR3 length: 15 amino acids. V was clipped by 4 bases and J by 6 bases; unmatched bases: 4. CDR3 nucleotides: TGTGCCAGCAGCGCACGGACTAGCGGGAGGGATACGCAGTATTTT. This encodes CASSARTSGRDTQYF.

This clone was recorded once. One end of the junction fails to match germline, which may point to a read error. The chain links TRBV19 to TRBJ2-7, with 12 bases lining up with TRBD2. The germline V gene encodes CDR1 LNHDA and CDR2 SQIVND (reference sequence). The CDR3 is made up of 15 amino acids. CDR3 loop: CASSMGLAGGYELYF. The CDR3 DNA follows: TGTGCCAGTAGTATGGGACTAGCGGGTGGATACGAGCTGTACTTC.

Worth noting for this clone: The DNA is left out, because the CDR3 cannot be placed on it with certainty; the CDR3 is given as TCRdb lists it. This chain uses TRBV21-1 with TRBJ2-7; the tabulated D call, TRBD1, remains unverified against the DNA. TRBV21-1 is a pseudogene. Both ends counted, the CDR3 spans 18 residues. The CDR3 sequence: CASSKNKTFGQGSYEQYF.

The rearrangement joins TRBV7-2 to TRBJ1-2, with 8 bases that match TRBD1. The CDR3 consists of 14 residues. CDR1 and CDR2 (germline): SGHTA, FQGNSA. V dropped 2 bases and J dropped 7; count of bases not matched to a gene: 6. The CDR3 region has the DNA TGTGCCAGCAGCTTACGGTCCAGGGGGCTTGGCTACACCTTC. Translating it yields CASSLRSRGLGYTF.

This rearrangement joins TRBV6-5 to TRBJ1-4; 7 bases are a match to TRBD1. Germline V CDR1 and CDR2: MNHEY, SVGAGI. This CDR3 is 12 amino acids long. V was clipped by 10 bases and J by 13 bases; unmatched bases: 12. DNA for the CDR3: TGTGCCACCGAGGGGGCAGCTCGGAGACTGTTTTTT. Protein sequence: CATEGAARRLFF.

This clone was seen only once. The same CDR3 can be traced to other DNA sequences in this sample. The gene calls are TRBV10-3 and TRBJ1-5; 10 bases fit TRBD1. The germline CDR1 and CDR2 sequences are ENHRY and SYGVKD. The CDR3 is made up of 13 amino acids. Germline trimming cut 6 bases from V and 5 bases from J; bases unmatched to any gene: 1. The CDR3 nucleotides are TGTGCCATCAGCGGGACAGGGGATCAGCCCCAGCATTTT. Its translation: CAISGTGDQPQHF.

The chain carries TRBV19 and TRBJ1-2; TRBD1 matches at 9 bases. Trimming took 0 bases from V and 7 from J; bases not matched to a gene: 9. The CDR3 is 16 amino acids. Per germline, CDR1 LNHDA and CDR2 SQIVND (reference sequence). CDR3 DNA sequence: TGTGCCAGTAGTATAGACCGGGACAGGGTCTCGCTTGGCTACACCTTC. Residues: CASSIDRDRVSLGYTF.

The chain links TRBV29-1 to TRBJ2-5; D gene unclear. Germline values: CDR1 SQVTM, CDR2 ANQGSEA. V lost 6 bases to trimming and J lost 5 bases, with 10 bases between them. This CDR3 region has 11 residues. CDR3 amino acids: CSVSPGETQYF. CDR3 nucleotides: TGCAGCGTGTCCCCGGGTGAGACCCAGTACTTC.

The V and J genes are TRBV6-5 and TRBJ2-3; 8 bases map to TRBD2. CDR3 length: 14 amino acids. V shed 8 bases, J shed 4 bases, and the junction held 8 bases outside the gene matches. Germline CDR1 is MNHEY and CDR2 is SVGAGI. This CDR3 reads CASGGLDGPDTQYF. The CDR3 region has the DNA TGTGCCAGCGGGGGACTAGATGGGCCAGATACGCAGTATTTT.

V gene TRBV15 combines with J gene TRBJ1-6; D might be TRBD1 (6 bases). Trimming removed 0 bases at V and 8 bases at J, with 14 bases between. This CDR3 has 16 residues. Germline-derived CDR1 and CDR2 are LNHNV and YYDKDF (reference sequence). CDR3 loop: CATSRDPRGSYSPLHF. The CDR3 coding sequence is TGTGCCACCAGCAGAGATCCCAGGGGTTCTTATTCACCCCTCCACTTT.

The rearrangement joins TRBV7-2 to TRBJ1-6; 10 bases line up with TRBD1. CDR1 is SGHTA, CDR2 FQGNSA, per germline. CDR3 length: 15 amino acids. Trimming cost V 1 base and J 9 bases; bases outside gene matches: 3. The CDR3 is CASSLGDRGGSPLHF. CDR3 nucleotide sequence: TGTGCCAGCAGCTTAGGGGACAGGGGAGGTTCACCCCTCCACTTT. The entire variable domain, with the rest obtained from reference TRBV7-2 and TRBJ1-6, is as follows: GAGVSQSPSNKVTEKGKDVELRCDPISGHTALYWYRQSLGQGLEFLIYFQGNSAPDKSGLPSDRFSAERTGGSVSTLTIQRTQQEDSAVYLCASSLGDRGGSPLHFGNGTRLTVT.